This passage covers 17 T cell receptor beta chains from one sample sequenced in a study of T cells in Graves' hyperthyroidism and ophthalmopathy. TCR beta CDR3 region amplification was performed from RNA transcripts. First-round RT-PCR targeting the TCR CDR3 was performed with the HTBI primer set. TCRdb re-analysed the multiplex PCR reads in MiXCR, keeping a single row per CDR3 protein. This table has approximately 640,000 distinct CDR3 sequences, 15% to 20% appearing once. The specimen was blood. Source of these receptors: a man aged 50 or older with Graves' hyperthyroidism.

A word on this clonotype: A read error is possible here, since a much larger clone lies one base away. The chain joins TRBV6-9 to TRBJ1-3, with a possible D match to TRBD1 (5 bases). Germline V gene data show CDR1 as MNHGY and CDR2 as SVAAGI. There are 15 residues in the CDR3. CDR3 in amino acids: CASSYDRSSGDTIYF. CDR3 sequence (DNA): TGTGCCAGCAGTTACGACAGATCCTCTGGAGACACCATATATTTT.

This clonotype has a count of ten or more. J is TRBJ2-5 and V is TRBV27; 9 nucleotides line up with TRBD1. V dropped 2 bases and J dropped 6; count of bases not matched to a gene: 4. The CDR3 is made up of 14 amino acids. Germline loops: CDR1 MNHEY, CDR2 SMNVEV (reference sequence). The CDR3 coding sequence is TGTGCCAGCAGTTTACGGACAGGGGACCAGACCCAGTACTTC. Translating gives CASSLRTGDQTQYF.

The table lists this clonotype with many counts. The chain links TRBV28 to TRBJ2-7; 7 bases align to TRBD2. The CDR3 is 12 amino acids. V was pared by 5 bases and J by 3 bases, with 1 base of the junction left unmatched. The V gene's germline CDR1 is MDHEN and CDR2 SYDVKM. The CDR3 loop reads CASSREDYEQYF. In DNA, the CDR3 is TGTGCCAGCAGTCGGGAGGACTACGAGCAGTACTTC.

This CDR3 is CASSTSTYEQFF. In nucleotides, the CDR3 is TGTGCCAGTAGTACTAGCACCTATGAGCAGTTCTTC. This chain uses TRBV19 with TRBJ2-1; maybe TRBD2 (5 bases). CDR1 is LNHDA, CDR2 SQIVND, per germline (reference sequence). The CDR3 has 12 residues. The V gene lost 4 bases and the J gene lost 8 bases, with 9 bases spanning the gap.

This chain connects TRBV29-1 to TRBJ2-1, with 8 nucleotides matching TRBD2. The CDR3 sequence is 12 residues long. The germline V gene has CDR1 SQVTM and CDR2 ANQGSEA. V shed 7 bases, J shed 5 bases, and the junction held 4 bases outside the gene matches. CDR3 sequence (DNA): TGCAGCGCCCGGGGGGGTCACAATGAGCAGTTCTTC. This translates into CSARGGHNEQFF.

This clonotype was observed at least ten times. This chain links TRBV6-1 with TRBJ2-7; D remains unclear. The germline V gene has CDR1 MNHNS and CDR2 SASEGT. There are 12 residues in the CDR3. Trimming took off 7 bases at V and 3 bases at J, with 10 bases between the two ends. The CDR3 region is CASTSGFYEQYF. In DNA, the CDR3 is TGTGCCAGCACGTCGGGCTTCTACGAGCAGTACTTC.

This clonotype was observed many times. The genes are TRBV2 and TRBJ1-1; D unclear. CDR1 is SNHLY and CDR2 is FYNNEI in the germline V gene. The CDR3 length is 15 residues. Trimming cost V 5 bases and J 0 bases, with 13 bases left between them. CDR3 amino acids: CASSPNRRMNTEAFF. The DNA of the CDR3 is TGTGCCAGCAGTCCCAACCGACGGATGAACACTGAAGCTTTCTTT.

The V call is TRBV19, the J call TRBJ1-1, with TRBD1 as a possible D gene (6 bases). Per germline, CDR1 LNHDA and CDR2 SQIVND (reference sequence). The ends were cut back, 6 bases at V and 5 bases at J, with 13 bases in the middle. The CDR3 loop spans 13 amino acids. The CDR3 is CASSQGLSTEAFF. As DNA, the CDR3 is TGTGCCAGTAGCCAGGGGTTATCAACTGAAGCTTTCTTT.

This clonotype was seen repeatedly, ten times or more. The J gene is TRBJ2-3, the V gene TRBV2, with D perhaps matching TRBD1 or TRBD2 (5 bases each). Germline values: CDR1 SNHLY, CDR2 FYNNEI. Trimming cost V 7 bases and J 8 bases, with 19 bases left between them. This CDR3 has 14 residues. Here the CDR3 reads CASNSPRDGGTQYF. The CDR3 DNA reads TGTGCCAGCAACAGTCCCCGGGATGGGGGTACGCAGTATTTT. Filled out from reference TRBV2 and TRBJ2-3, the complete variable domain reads EPEVTQTPSHQVTQMGQEVILRCVPISNHLYFYWYRQILGQKVEFLVSFYNNEISEKSEIFDDQFSVERPDGSNFTLKIRSTKLEDSAMYFCASNSPRDGGTQYFGPGTRLTVL.

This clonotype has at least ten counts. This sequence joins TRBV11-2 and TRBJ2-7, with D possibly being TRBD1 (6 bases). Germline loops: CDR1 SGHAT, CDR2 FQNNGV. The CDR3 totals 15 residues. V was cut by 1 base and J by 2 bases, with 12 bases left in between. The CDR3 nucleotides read TGTGCCAGCAGCTTAGGGGCAGGGGCCACCTACGAGCAGTACTTC. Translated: CASSLGAGATYEQYF.

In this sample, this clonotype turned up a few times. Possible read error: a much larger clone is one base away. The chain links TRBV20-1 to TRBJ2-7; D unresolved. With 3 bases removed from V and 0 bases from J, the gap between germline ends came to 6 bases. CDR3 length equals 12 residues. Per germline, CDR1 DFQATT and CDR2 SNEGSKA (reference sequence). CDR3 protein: CSASEPSYEQYF. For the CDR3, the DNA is TGCAGTGCTAGCGAGCCCTCCTACGAGCAGTACTTC.

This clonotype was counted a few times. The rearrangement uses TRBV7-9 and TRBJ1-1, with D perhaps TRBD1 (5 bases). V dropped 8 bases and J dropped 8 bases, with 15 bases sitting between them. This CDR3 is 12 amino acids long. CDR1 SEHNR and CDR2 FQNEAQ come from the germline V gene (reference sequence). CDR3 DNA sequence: TGTGCCAGCGGAATCCGGGGGACGGAAGCTTTCTTT. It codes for CASGIRGTEAFF.

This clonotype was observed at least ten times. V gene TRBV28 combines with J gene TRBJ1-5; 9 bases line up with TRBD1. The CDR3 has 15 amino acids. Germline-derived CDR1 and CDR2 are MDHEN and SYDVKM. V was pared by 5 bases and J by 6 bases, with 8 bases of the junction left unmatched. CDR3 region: CASSLRQGGGQPQHF. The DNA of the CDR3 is TGTGCCAGCAGTCTGCGACAGGGGGGGGGTCAGCCCCAGCATTTT.

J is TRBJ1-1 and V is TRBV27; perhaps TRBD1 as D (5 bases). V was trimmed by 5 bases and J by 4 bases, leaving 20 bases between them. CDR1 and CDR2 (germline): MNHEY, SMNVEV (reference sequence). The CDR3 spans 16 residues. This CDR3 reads CASSLSPGPGPTEAFF. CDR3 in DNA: TGTGCCAGCAGTCTCTCTCCGGGACCCGGGCCCACTGAAGCTTTCTTT.

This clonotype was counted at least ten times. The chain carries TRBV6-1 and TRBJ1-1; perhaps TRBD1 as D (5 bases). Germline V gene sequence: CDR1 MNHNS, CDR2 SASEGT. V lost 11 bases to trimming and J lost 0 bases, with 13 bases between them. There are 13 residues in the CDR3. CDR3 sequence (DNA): TGTGCCGGCCGGGACTCCCTGAACACTGAAGCTTTCTTT. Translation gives CAGRDSLNTEAFF.

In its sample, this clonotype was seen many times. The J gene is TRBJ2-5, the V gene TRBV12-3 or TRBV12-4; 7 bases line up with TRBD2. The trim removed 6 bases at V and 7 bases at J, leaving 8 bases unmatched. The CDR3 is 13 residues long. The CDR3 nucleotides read TGTGCCAGCAGGGGGGGACTATCGGGGACCCAGTACTTC. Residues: CASRGGLSGTQYF.

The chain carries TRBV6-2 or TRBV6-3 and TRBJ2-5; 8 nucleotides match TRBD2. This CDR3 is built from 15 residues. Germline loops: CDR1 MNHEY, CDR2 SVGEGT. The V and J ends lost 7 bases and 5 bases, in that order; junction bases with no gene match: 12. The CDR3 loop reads CASTQGSGRTETQYF. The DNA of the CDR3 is TGTGCCAGCACCCAGGGAAGCGGGAGAACCGAGACCCAGTACTTC.